The 21 T cell receptor beta chains below come from one sample, sequenced in a study of T cell clonotyping in hematopoietic cell transplantation (dated by TCRdb to the early 2020s). The time point label of this sample denotes: recipient sample about 28 days before transplant, after cytoreduction. Library generation was performed with the immunoSEQ multiplex PCR assay. The table comes from immuneACCESS by way of TCRdb, which keeps in-frame sequences with V and J called. Part of the clones is missing from these tables; in studies checked, under half for an unresolved V gene and the rest for unknown reasons. A total of about 26,000 clones appear in this sample, more than 65% of them only once. 24% of the sample rests with the top ten. Sample: peripheral blood mononuclear cells, taken before stem cell transplant. Every receptor here comes from a woman aged 55-75 years with acute myeloid leukemia. Some clones in this sample may be carry-over from other donors' samples.

The gene calls are TRBV10-3 and TRBJ2-2; the match to TRBD1 covers 7 bases. The CDR3 is 17 amino acids. V was clipped by 2 bases and J by 0 bases; unmatched bases: 6. CDR1 ENHRY and CDR2 SYGVKD come from the germline V gene. DNA for the CDR3: TGTGCCATCAGTGAGGGCAGGGGGTACGCGAACACCGGGGAGCTGTTTTTT. This translates into CAISEGRGYANTGELFF.

A single count supports this clone. CDR3 sequence: CASSVGTSGVPYEQYF. The CDR3 nucleotides read TGTGCCAGCAGCGTAGGGACTAGCGGGGTACCCTACGAGCAGTACTTC. This chain uses TRBV9 with TRBJ2-7, with 12 bases identical to TRBD2. With V trimmed by 0 bases and J by 2 bases, 3 bases remained unmatched. The CDR3 is 16 amino acids. Germline values: CDR1 SGDLS, CDR2 YYNGEE.

The gene calls are TRBV7-8 and TRBJ1-1; D may be TRBD1 (5 bases). CDR3 length: 13 residues. V shed 3 bases and J shed 3 bases, with 8 bases lying between them. CDR1 is SGHVS, CDR2 FQNEAQ, per germline. The CDR3 DNA follows: TGTGCCAGCAGCTTCGACAGAGACACTGAAGCTTTCTTT. As protein: CASSFDRDTEAFF. The whole variable domain, remainder taken from reference TRBV7-8 and TRBJ1-1, is GAGVSQSPRYKVAKRGQDVALRCDPISGHVSLFWYQQALGQGPEFLTYFQNEAQLDKSGLPSDRFFAERPEGSVSTLKIQRTQQEDSAVYLCASSFDRDTEAFFGQGTRLTVV.

The J gene is TRBJ2-5, the V gene TRBV7-2; D is ambiguous. The ends were cut back, 2 bases at V and 1 base at J, with 5 bases in the middle. The CDR3 is 13 amino acids. Per germline, CDR1 SGHTA and CDR2 FQGNSA. Written as DNA, the CDR3 is TGTGCCAGCAGCTTAAGGTTCCAAGAGACCCAGTACTTC. Protein product: CASSLRFQETQYF.

V and J are TRBV27 and TRBJ2-7; D is ambiguous. The V end was cut by 5 bases, the J end by 2 bases, with 13 bases between. Per the germline V gene, CDR1 is MNHEY and CDR2 is SMNVEV (reference sequence). The CDR3 is 14 amino acids. Written as DNA, the CDR3 is TGTGCCAGCAGTCCCCTCGTCGGTACCTACGAGCAGTACTTC. Translation gives CASSPLVGTYEQYF.

The CDR3 region is CASSGGTVQYF. CDR3 in DNA: TGTGCCAGCAGTGGCGGGACAGTGCAGTATTTT. This rearrangement joins TRBV2 to TRBJ2-3; TRBD1 is a possible D gene (7 bases). The CDR3 sequence is 11 residues long. Germline V CDR1 and CDR2: SNHLY, FYNNEI. Between the trimmed V and J ends, which lost 4 bases and 11 bases, there was a span of 10 bases.

Only a few counts were recorded for this clone. The J gene is TRBJ1-2, the V gene TRBV6-5; unclear D gene. Trimming took off 4 bases at V and 4 bases at J, with 4 bases between the two ends. The CDR3 is 11 amino acids. Germline assignment: CDR1 MNHEY and CDR2 SVGAGI. The CDR3 reads CASSSGYGYTF. In DNA form, the CDR3 reads TGTGCCAGCAGTTCAGGCTATGGCTACACCTTC.

The gene calls are TRBV25-1 and TRBJ1-1; 7 bases align to TRBD1. V lost 1 base and J lost 3; bases outside the gene matches: 5. Germline assignment: CDR1 MGHDK and CDR2 SYGVNS. CDR3 length: 15 amino acids. For the CDR3, the DNA is TGTGCCAGCAGTGAATTGGCAGGGGGAGACACTGAAGCTTTCTTT. It yields the protein CASSELAGGDTEAFF. The variable domain in full, completed from reference TRBV25-1 and TRBJ1-1, reads EADIYQTPRYLVIGTGKKITLECSQTMGHDKMYWYQQDPGMELHLIHYSYGVNSTEKGDLSSESTVSRIRTEHFPLTLESARPSHTSQYLCASSELAGGDTEAFFGQGTRLTVV.

The chain couples TRBV19 to TRBJ1-3; no firm D call. V was cut by 8 bases and J by 0 bases, with 2 bases left in between. CDR1 and CDR2 from the germline V gene are LNHDA and SQIVND (reference sequence). The CDR3 length is 11 residues. CDR3 protein: CASPSGNTIYF. CDR3 DNA: TGTGCCAGTCCCTCTGGAAACACCATATATTTT. Looking up the rest from reference TRBV19 and TRBJ1-3 gives the full variable domain: DGGITQSPKYLFRKEGQNVTLSCEQNLNHDAMYWYRQDPGQGLRLIYYSQIVNDFQKGDIAEGYSVSREKKESFPLTVTSAQKNPTAFYLCASPSGNTIYFGEGSWLTVV.

CDR3 sequence: CASSSRDRGAIEQFF. The CDR3 DNA reads as TGTGCCAGCAGCTCCAGGGACAGGGGAGCGATTGAGCAGTTCTTC. The V gene is TRBV7-9, the J gene TRBJ2-1; 10 positions agree with TRBD1. J was trimmed by 9 bases and V by 4 bases; bases with no gene match: 9. CDR1 and CDR2 from the germline V gene are SEHNR and FQNEAQ (reference sequence). CDR3 length: 15 residues.

This chain joins TRBV19 and TRBJ1-5; tentative D call: TRBD1 (6 bases). In germline, CDR1 is LNHDA, CDR2 SQIVND (reference sequence). The CDR3 is 13 amino acids. V lost 7 bases, J lost 2 bases, and 9 bases lay in between. CDR3 coding DNA: TGTGCCAGTATGGGGGCGGGCAATCAGCCCCAGCATTTT. Protein product: CASMGAGNQPQHF.

This clone has only one observation. This chain links TRBV7-2 with TRBJ1-1; 9 bases fit TRBD1. The CDR3 extends over 14 amino acids. Germline CDR1 and CDR2: SGHTA and FQGNSA. After removal of 5 bases from V and 4 bases from J, the junction contained 5 bases not matched to a gene. As DNA, the CDR3 is TGTGCCAGCAGCGTGACAGGGGGGAGCACTGAAGCTTTCTTT. It codes for CASSVTGGSTEAFF.

V and J are TRBV19 and TRBJ2-3; TRBD2 matches at 9 bases. Trimming at V came to 5 bases and at J to 2 bases, leaving 8 bases not matched to a gene. The germline gives CDR1 LNHDA, CDR2 SQIVND (reference sequence). CDR3 length: 16 amino acids. The CDR3 DNA is TGTGCCAGTAGTTTTAGCGGGAGTCCTGCCACAGATACGCAGTATTTT. Its translation: CASSFSGSPATDTQYF.

This clone has only one observation. Written as DNA, the CDR3 is TGTGCCAGCAGCGCTCGATTGGACAGGGAGAAGACCCAGTACTTC. Protein sequence: CASSARLDREKTQYF. V and J are TRBV7-6 and TRBJ2-5, with 8 bases matching TRBD1. CDR1 is SGHVS, CDR2 FNYEAQ, per germline. The J segment lost 6 bases and the V segment lost 5 bases, leaving 11 bases of the junction unmatched. The CDR3 spans 15 residues.

J is TRBJ2-5 and V is TRBV4-1; D tentatively fits TRBD1 or TRBD2 (5 bases each). Germline CDR1 and CDR2: MGHRA and YSYEKL. Trimming removed 2 bases at V and 5 bases at J, with 12 bases between. This CDR3 spans 14 amino acids. This CDR3 reads CASSQLDWGETQYF. Written as DNA, the CDR3 is TGCGCCAGCAGCCAATTGGACTGGGGGGAGACCCAGTACTTC.

In its sample, this clone was seen a few times. The chain combines TRBV5-1 with TRBJ1-1; 8 bases fit TRBD1. This CDR3 has 16 amino acids. CDR1 SGHRS and CDR2 YFSETQ come from the germline V gene. Losses at the gene ends were 4 bases for V and 4 bases for J; bases not matched to a gene: 12. In DNA, the CDR3 is TGCGCCAGCAGCCCCGGGACAGGTTTTTCGAGCACTGAAGCTTTCTTT. Translation: CASSPGTGFSSTEAFF.

The sample holds a few counts of this clone. The rearrangement links TRBV7-3 to TRBJ1-1; D gene uncertain. V lost 2 bases and J 5 bases, leaving 9 bases between the germline ends. Germline values: CDR1 SGHTA, CDR2 FQGTGA. This CDR3 contains 13 residues. CDR3 nucleotide sequence: TGTGCCAGCAGCTTAGGGTACGCGACTGAAGCTTTCTTT. As protein: CASSLGYATEAFF.

The CDR3 DNA reads TGTGCCAGCAGCTTGACAGCTTCCACCGGGGAGCTGTTTTTT. Protein: CASSLTASTGELFF. The chain recombines TRBV11-3 with TRBJ2-2, with a weak D call TRBD1 (5 bases). V lost 3 bases, J lost 4 bases, and 9 bases lay in between. The germline gives CDR1 SGHNT, CDR2 YENEEA. The CDR3 runs 14 residues. The complete variable domain, with remaining parts taken from reference TRBV11-3 and TRBJ2-2, reads EAGVVQSPRYKIIEKKQPVAFWCNPISGHNTLYWYLQNLGQGPELLIRYENEEAVDDSQLPKDRFSAERLKGVDSTLKIQPAELGDSAVYLCASSLTASTGELFFGEGSRLTVL.

V gene TRBV9 combines with J gene TRBJ2-2; 8 bases match TRBD1. Trimming cost V 3 bases and J 6 bases; bases outside gene matches: 7. The CDR3 consists of 15 residues. Germline V gene sequence: CDR1 SGDLS, CDR2 YYNGEE. The CDR3 region is CASSGVTGVAGELFF. CDR3 coding DNA: TGTGCCAGCAGCGGGGTGACAGGGGTCGCCGGGGAGCTGTTTTTT.

J is TRBJ1-1 and V is TRBV6-6, with unresolved D. CDR3 size: 13 residues. Germline V CDR1 and CDR2: MNHNY, SVGAGI (reference sequence). Trimming left V 7 bases short and J 1 base short, with 10 bases between. The CDR3: CASKSFENTEAFF. DNA of the CDR3: TGTGCCAGCAAGTCCTTTGAGAACACTGAAGCTTTCTTT.

V is TRBV14 and J is TRBJ2-7; D is possibly TRBD1 (5 bases). The CDR3 consists of 12 residues. The V gene's germline CDR1 is SGHDN and CDR2 FVKESK. V shed 5 bases and J shed 3 bases, with 8 bases lying between them. The CDR3 here is CASSLGHYEQYF. The CDR3 bases are TGTGCCAGCAGCTTGGGGCACTACGAGCAGTACTTC.